Presented here are 11 T cell receptor beta chains from one specimen sequenced in a study of T cell repertoires and HLA-DP antigens. The antigens for these receptors are not known. Sequencing was performed with immunoSEQ multiplex PCR; in TCRdb, only in-frame clones are kept and a portion is missing. In the table there are about 73,000 clones, around 77% of which are singletons. The specimen was CD4+ T cells from PBMCs. The receptors stem from a man aged 55 to 70 in good health and CMV-seronegative.

This clone was recorded once. This chain links TRBV10-2 with TRBJ1-5; D might be TRBD1 (6 bases). Trimming removed 2 bases at V and 7 bases at J, with 9 bases between. The germline V gene has CDR1 WSHSY and CDR2 SAAADI. The CDR3 is 13 amino acids. The DNA of the CDR3 is TGCGCCAGCAGTGAGCGACAGGAGCAGCCCCAGCATTTT. It is translated as CASSERQEQPQHF.

This rearrangement joins TRBV2 to TRBJ2-3, with 11 positions matching TRBD2. V shed 6 bases, J shed 5 bases, and the junction held 4 bases outside the gene matches. The CDR3 is 14 residues long. In germline, CDR1 is SNHLY, CDR2 FYNNEI. The CDR3 loop reads CASRTSGVIDTQYF. CDR3 nucleotide sequence: TGTGCCAGCAGGACTAGCGGGGTTATAGATACGCAGTATTTT.

The chain joins TRBV5-8 to TRBJ1-4; D ambiguous. Germline V gene lookup returns CDR1 SGHTS and CDR2 YDEGEE. V was trimmed by 1 base and J by 8 bases, leaving 15 bases between them. This CDR3 is built from 15 residues. CDR3 amino acids: CASSLKGHGDEKLFF. The CDR3 DNA reads TGTGCCAGCAGCTTGAAAGGGCACGGAGACGAAAAACTGTTTTTT.

J is TRBJ2-6 and V is TRBV11-2; 7 bases match TRBD2. Per germline, CDR1 SGHAT and CDR2 FQNNGV. The CDR3 totals 19 residues. V trimming: 4 bases; J trimming: 0 bases; junction bases outside the gene matches: 12. DNA of the CDR3: TGTGCCAGCAGCTCCTACGGGGGGACGACATTCTCTGGGGCCAACGTCCTGACTTTC. It codes for CASSSYGGTTFSGANVLTF.

The J gene is TRBJ2-7, the V gene TRBV27; 10 bases are shared with TRBD1. This CDR3 region has 15 residues. Germline V lookup: CDR1 MNHEY, CDR2 SMNVEV (reference sequence). The junction had 5 bases not matched to a gene; V was cut back by 3 bases and J by 3 bases. The CDR3 protein is CASSFQGTGDYEQYF. For the CDR3, the DNA is TGTGCCAGCAGTTTTCAGGGGACAGGGGACTACGAGCAGTACTTC.

This chain links TRBV2 with TRBJ2-1; D call uncertain. CDR3 length: 14 amino acids. The germline V and J ends were trimmed by 7 bases and 0 bases, with 10 bases remaining between them. CDR1 is SNHLY and CDR2 is FYNNEI in the germline V gene. The CDR3 reads CASTQRPSYNEQFF. The CDR3 nucleotides read TGTGCCAGCACTCAGCGCCCCTCCTACAATGAGCAGTTCTTC.

J is TRBJ2-2 and V is TRBV30; D gene uncertain. Germline CDR1 is GTSNPN and CDR2 is SVGIG (reference sequence). This CDR3 is built from 15 residues. Trimming pared 2 bases from V and 4 bases from J, leaving 14 bases between. The CDR3 DNA is TGTGCCTGGAGTACCCCGGGCAGCCCCACCGGGGAGCTGTTTTTT. This translates into CAWSTPGSPTGELFF.

The chain recombines TRBV5-1 with TRBJ2-1; TRBD1 aligns across 10 bases. CDR1 is SGHRS and CDR2 is YFSETQ in the germline V gene. The J segment lost 7 bases and the V segment lost 2 bases, leaving 3 bases of the junction unmatched. The CDR3 has 14 amino acids. The chain's CDR3 is CASSFPGQGNEQFF. The CDR3 DNA follows: TGCGCCAGCAGCTTTCCGGGACAGGGGAATGAGCAGTTCTTC.

This clone was detected only once. This chain connects TRBV5-1 to TRBJ1-3, with D possibly matching TRBD1 (5 bases). V was shortened by 1 base and J by 7 bases, with 12 bases between the two germline ends. CDR3 size: 14 residues. Germline CDR1 and CDR2: SGHRS and YFSETQ. As DNA, the CDR3 is TGCGCCAGCAGCTTGTCCGCGGCAGGGAACACCATATATTTT. Translated: CASSLSAAGNTIYF.

The chain joins TRBV19 to TRBJ1-3; TRBD1 might be the D (5 bases). Germline CDR1 and CDR2: LNHDA and SQIVND (reference sequence). Between the trimmed V and J ends, which lost 4 bases and 0 bases, there was a span of 10 bases. The CDR3 runs to 15 residues. The CDR3 region has the DNA TGTGCCAGTAGTACCCAGACAGCCTCTGGAAACACCATATATTTT. Its protein product is CASSTQTASGNTIYF.

The V and J genes are TRBV2 and TRBJ2-7; D might be TRBD1 (6 bases). The CDR3 length is 14 residues. Trimming pared 1 base from V and 3 bases from J, leaving 10 bases between. CDR1 is SNHLY, CDR2 FYNNEI, per germline. The CDR3 sequence: CASSEVARGYEQYV. In DNA, the CDR3 is TGTGCCAGCAGTGAAGTTGCCAGGGGCTACGAGCAGTACGTC.